One and the same sample provided the 31 T cell receptor beta chains below, sequenced in a study of T cell repertoires in cytomegalovirus infection. TCRdb analysed the reads with MiXCR anew, one entry per CDR3 protein. The top ten hold around 13% of the sample, which has roughly 800,000 distinct CDR3 sequences, approximately 32% seen once. For these TCRs, the target antigens are not known. This specimen consisted of cultured CD8+ T cells from PBMCs, obtained from culture after CMV antigen stimulation. These receptors originate from a human donor in good health (CMV status not recorded). Some clones in this sample may be carry-over from other donors' samples.

The chain combines TRBV7-2 with TRBJ2-3; 8 bases fit TRBD1. The J segment lost 3 bases and the V segment lost 2 bases, leaving 13 bases of the junction unmatched. Germline V gives CDR1 SGHTA, CDR2 FQGNSA. The CDR3 contains 18 residues. The CDR3 DNA reads TGTGCCAGCAGCTTAAGCCCCTGGACAGGGCGAGGGACAGATACGCAGTATTTT. It is translated as CASSLSPWTGRGTDTQYF.

This clonotype was seen a handful of times. V gene TRBV6-2 or TRBV6-3 combines with J gene TRBJ2-2; D gene uncertain. Germline V lookup: CDR1 MNHEY, CDR2 SVGEGT. The CDR3 is 17 amino acids. The V end lost 2 bases, the J end lost 4 bases, and 17 bases lay between the germline ends. The CDR3 loop is CASSYHLRAHGTGELFF. CDR3 DNA sequence: TGTGCCAGCAGTTACCACCTACGGGCCCACGGCACCGGGGAGCTGTTTTTT.

This chain connects TRBV11-2 to TRBJ1-5; D uncertain. The CDR3 contains 16 residues. V gave up 1 base and J gave up 1 base, with 11 bases separating them. Germline V gene lookup returns CDR1 SGHAT and CDR2 FQNNGV. In nucleotides, the CDR3 is TGTGCCAGCAGCTTAGCCCCCCAGAGGAGCAATCAGCCCCAGCATTTT. Protein product: CASSLAPQRSNQPQHF.

The chain combines TRBV6-2 or TRBV6-3 with TRBJ1-2; maybe TRBD1 (6 bases). This CDR3 comprises 15 residues. V lost 5 bases and J lost 2, with 15 bases in between. Germline CDR1 reads MNHEY; CDR2 reads SVGEGT. The CDR3 DNA sequence: TGTGCCAGCAGTCGCCGGGGGGCGCCGAACTATGGCTACACCTTC. Residues: CASSRRGAPNYGYTF.

This clonotype showed up just a few times. J is TRBJ1-1 and V is TRBV4-1; D is unclear. The V end was cut by 1 base, the J end by 0 bases, with 9 bases between. Germline loops: CDR1 MGHRA, CDR2 YSYEKL. The CDR3 covers 15 residues. The CDR3 nucleotides are TGCGCCAGCAGCCAAGGGCCAGGCGTGAACACTGAAGCTTTCTTT. Translating it yields CASSQGPGVNTEAFF.

This clonotype was detected a few times. The gene calls are TRBV5-8 and TRBJ1-1; D is uncertain. Trimming cost V 10 bases and J 4 bases, with 29 bases left between them. Germline CDR1 reads SGHTS; CDR2 reads YDEGEE. The CDR3 consists of 17 residues. Here the CDR3 reads CASKGSSRSSLGTEAFF. The DNA of the CDR3 is TGTGCCTCAAAAGGGTCTTCGCGGTCGAGTTTGGGCACTGAAGCTTTCTTT.

This clonotype occurred a few times. The chain is built from TRBV7-8 and TRBJ2-1; D is uncertain. The ends were cut back, 1 base at V and 0 bases at J, with 10 bases in the middle. CDR1 is SGHVS, CDR2 FQNEAQ, per germline. The CDR3 sequence is 16 residues long. CDR3 nucleotides: TGTGCCAGCAGCTTAGTTCGCGGTACCTCCTACAATGAGCAGTTCTTC. Its protein product is CASSLVRGTSYNEQFF.

In its sample, this clonotype was seen a few times. The gene calls are TRBV10-3 and TRBJ2-2; tentative D call: TRBD1 (6 bases). In germline, CDR1 is ENHRY, CDR2 SYGVKD. Trimming left V 4 bases short and J 3 bases short, with 9 bases between. This CDR3 is 14 amino acids long. The CDR3 is CAISVDRDTGELFF. The CDR3 coding sequence is TGTGCCATCAGTGTGGACAGAGACACCGGGGAGCTGTTTTTT.

The V call is TRBV5-5, the J call TRBJ2-1; the D is unclear. CDR1 and CDR2 (germline): SGHKS, YYEKEE (reference sequence). V lost 0 bases, J lost 4 bases, and 11 bases lay in between. The CDR3 is 15 residues long. In nucleotides, the CDR3 is TGTGCCAGCAGCTTGGTGCCCCGGTATTACAATGAGCAGTTCTTC. Amino acid sequence: CASSLVPRYYNEQFF.

A few counts support this clonotype. CDR3 amino acids: CASSSRLAGAETQYF. The DNA for the CDR3 is TGTGCCAGCAGTTCGCGTCTAGCGGGGGCTGAGACCCAGTACTTC. The genes are TRBV12-3 or TRBV12-4 and TRBJ2-5; 10 nucleotides align to TRBD2. The V gene end was trimmed by 4 bases and the J gene end by 5 bases; junction bases not matched to a gene: 7. This CDR3 contains 15 residues.

This clonotype was seen only a few times. V usage is TRBV9 and J usage is TRBJ2-7, with D perhaps being TRBD1 or TRBD2 (6 bases each). This CDR3 has 14 residues. Germline lookup yields CDR1 SGDLS and CDR2 YYNGEE. With 0 bases removed from V and 3 bases from J, the gap between germline ends came to 10 bases. CDR3 sequence reads: CASSVGGGGYEQYF. In DNA, the CDR3 is TGTGCCAGCAGCGTAGGAGGGGGAGGCTACGAGCAGTACTTC.

On this clonotype itself: A read error may produce the germline difference seen at one junction end. V and J are TRBV11-1 and TRBJ2-1; the match to TRBD1 covers 8 bases. CDR1 and CDR2 (germline): SGHAT, FQDESV (reference sequence). The CDR3 loop spans 17 amino acids. The CDR3 loop reads CASSATTGVGSCNEQFF. The CDR3 DNA reads TGTGCCAGCAGCGCGACGACAGGGGTAGGCTCCTGCAATGAGCAGTTCTTC.

The J gene is TRBJ2-3, the V gene TRBV10-3, with 7 bases matching TRBD1. This CDR3 region has 13 residues. CDR1 ENHRY and CDR2 SYGVKD come from the germline V gene. V was pared by 7 bases and J by 0 bases, with 1 base of the junction left unmatched. CDR3 coding DNA: TGTGCCATCATGGGACAGAGCACAGATACGCAGTATTTT. This translates into CAIMGQSTDTQYF.

This clonotype was picked up a small number of times. The chain links TRBV7-9 to TRBJ2-4; possible D gene TRBD2, 6 bases. Trimming left V 1 base short and J 8 bases short, with 27 bases between. This CDR3 contains 19 residues. Per the germline V gene, CDR1 is SEHNR and CDR2 is FQNEAQ (reference sequence). The CDR3 DNA reads TGTGCCAGCAGCTTAGTAGGGGTCTTCGGGTTAAGTGAGCGGGACATTCAGTACTTC. It yields the protein CASSLVGVFGLSERDIQYF.

The J gene is TRBJ2-5, the V gene TRBV9; 8 nucleotides agree with TRBD2. The CDR3 is 17 amino acids. The V gene end was trimmed by 1 base and the J gene end by 0 bases; junction bases not matched to a gene: 8. Germline loops: CDR1 SGDLS, CDR2 YYNGEE. The CDR3 here is CASSVSGGVPYQETQYF. The CDR3 DNA is TGTGCCAGCAGCGTAAGCGGGGGCGTCCCGTACCAAGAGACCCAGTACTTC.

The DNA for the CDR3 is TGTGCCAGCAGCCCCCCTCTCTCGCCTGGAAACACCATATATTTT. It yields the protein CASSPPLSPGNTIYF. The genes are TRBV7-6 and TRBJ1-3; D gene unclear. The CDR3 sequence is 15 residues long. Germline lookup yields CDR1 SGHVS and CDR2 FNYEAQ. Trimming removed 5 bases from V and 2 bases from J, with 13 bases in between.

This clonotype has more than one count but fewer than ten. This chain joins TRBV14 and TRBJ1-1, with a tentative D call TRBD1 (6 bases). Germline V gene sequence: CDR1 SGHDN, CDR2 FVKESK. V gave up 4 bases and J gave up 2 bases, with 14 bases separating them. CDR3 length equals 15 residues. The CDR3 sequence is CASSLGDTYNTEAFF. In DNA form, the CDR3 reads TGTGCCAGCAGCCTTGGGGACACTTACAACACTGAAGCTTTCTTT. Complete variable domain (other parts from reference TRBV14 and TRBJ1-1): EAGVTQFPSHSVIEKGQTVTLRCDPISGHDNLYWYRRVMGKEIKFLLHFVKESKQDESGMPNNRFLAERTGGTYSTLKVQPAELEDSGVYFCASSLGDTYNTEAFFGQGTRLTVV.

CDR3 loop: CASSVGWTEAFF. The CDR3 coding sequence is TGTGCCAGCAGCGTGGGATGGACTGAAGCTTTCTTT. This chain connects TRBV5-5 to TRBJ1-1, with D hard to call. The CDR3 totals 12 residues. V was cut by 4 bases and J by 5 bases, with 9 bases left in between. Germline CDR1 is SGHKS and CDR2 is YYEKEE (reference sequence).

Written as DNA, the CDR3 is TGTGCCAGCAGCGTAGGAGGACAGGTCAAGAGCACCGGGGAGCTGTTTTTT. Translated: CASSVGGQVKSTGELFF. The genes are TRBV9 and TRBJ2-2, with 7 positions matching TRBD1. The CDR3 length is 17 residues. Germline loops: CDR1 SGDLS, CDR2 YYNGEE. Trimming at V came to 0 bases and at J to 4 bases, leaving 9 bases not matched to a gene.

The V and J genes are TRBV4-1 and TRBJ2-5; D possibly corresponds to TRBD2 (5 bases). The V end lost 1 base, the J end lost 4 bases, and 10 bases lay between the germline ends. The CDR3 totals 14 residues. Germline V gene sequence: CDR1 MGHRA, CDR2 YSYEKL. The CDR3 loop is CASSQVRDLETQYF. CDR3 bases: TGCGCCAGCAGCCAAGTTCGGGATTTAGAGACCCAGTACTTC.

V gene TRBV5-4 combines with J gene TRBJ2-1, with D possibly being TRBD1 or TRBD2 (6 bases each). Deletions cut 2 bases from V and 7 bases from J, with 13 bases between. The V gene's germline CDR1 is SGHNT and CDR2 YYREEE (reference sequence). The CDR3 covers 14 residues. The CDR3 DNA reads TGTGCCAGCAGCTTTGAGGGGGGCCGGAATGAGCAGTTCTTC. Encoded protein: CASSFEGGRNEQFF.

The gene calls are TRBV4-3 and TRBJ2-5; maybe TRBD2 (5 bases). Deletions cut 0 bases from V and 5 bases from J, with 13 bases between. Germline CDR1 LGHNA, CDR2 YSLEER. This CDR3 comprises 15 residues. The CDR3 here is CASSQDSAPGETQYF. CDR3 bases: TGCGCCAGCAGCCAAGATTCAGCCCCGGGGGAGACCCAGTACTTC.

This clonotype was seen at least ten times. This rearrangement joins TRBV7-8 to TRBJ2-1; TRBD1 matches at 7 bases. In germline, CDR1 is SGHVS, CDR2 FQNEAQ. This CDR3 is built from 16 residues. After removal of 4 bases from V and 0 bases from J, the junction contained 6 bases not matched to a gene. The DNA of the CDR3 is TGTGCCAGCAGCTACTTGGGACAGACCTCCTACAATGAGCAGTTCTTC. The encoded protein is CASSYLGQTSYNEQFF.

This clonotype was counted only a few times. This chain uses TRBV10-3 with TRBJ1-1, with 9 bases that match TRBD1. Germline values: CDR1 ENHRY, CDR2 SYGVKD. The CDR3 contains 13 residues. V lost 10 bases and J lost 5; bases outside the gene matches: 8. In nucleotides, the CDR3 is TGTGCCACCACGACAGGGGGTTGGACTGAAGCTTTCTTT. It encodes CATTTGGWTEAFF.

The chain is built from TRBV19 and TRBJ2-1; D is ambiguous. The CDR3 is 11 amino acids. Trimming removed 3 bases from V and 8 bases from J, with 5 bases in between. Germline assignment: CDR1 LNHDA and CDR2 SQIVND (reference sequence). For the CDR3, the DNA is TGTGCCAGTAGTATCTCATATGAGCAGTTCTTC. It yields the protein CASSISYEQFF.

The V gene is TRBV10-2, the J gene TRBJ2-5, with 8 nucleotides matching TRBD1. The CDR3 has 15 residues. Germline CDR1 reads WSHSY; CDR2 reads SAAADI. With V trimmed by 7 bases and J by 2 bases, 9 bases remained unmatched. The CDR3, as DNA: TGCGCCAGCAACCCTCGGACAGGGTGGCAAGAGACCCAGTACTTC. This translates into CASNPRTGWQETQYF.

This clonotype was detected ten times or more. The rearrangement joins TRBV7-2 to TRBJ1-6; D possibly corresponds to TRBD1 (6 bases). CDR3 length equals 16 residues. The V gene lost 1 base and the J gene lost 6 bases, with 13 bases spanning the gap. The germline V gene has CDR1 SGHTA and CDR2 FQGNSA. The CDR3 DNA reads as TGTGCCAGCAGCTTAGACAGGGAGGCTCTTAATTCACCCCTCCACTTT. Translated: CASSLDREALNSPLHF.

Many counts were recorded for this clonotype. The chain has TRBV7-9 and TRBJ1-4, with no clear D. The CDR3 extends over 15 amino acids. Germline assignment: CDR1 SEHNR and CDR2 FQNEAQ (reference sequence). V lost 5 bases, J lost 4 bases, and 14 bases lay in between. In DNA form, the CDR3 reads TGTGCCAGCAGCCCCCTGACGGCGGATAATGAAAAACTGTTTTTT. Amino acid sequence: CASSPLTADNEKLFF.

This clonotype showed up just a few times. The chain carries TRBV7-9 and TRBJ1-4; 7 nucleotides align to TRBD1. With V trimmed by 2 bases and J by 8 bases, 5 bases remained unmatched. This CDR3 has 14 amino acids. CDR1 is SEHNR, CDR2 FQNEAQ, per germline (reference sequence). The CDR3 is CASSLMGQSEKLFF. The CDR3 DNA follows: TGTGCCAGCAGCTTAATGGGACAGAGCGAAAAACTGTTTTTT. The full variable domain, rest sourced from reference TRBV7-9 and TRBJ1-4, is DTGVSQNPRHKITKRGQNVTFRCDPISEHNRLYWYRQTLGQGPEFLTYFQNEAQLEKSRLLSDRFSAERPKGSFSTLEIQRTEQGDSAMYLCASSLMGQSEKLFFGSGTQLSVL.

At least ten counts were recorded for this clonotype. CDR3 DNA: TGCGCCAGCAGCCAAGGGTTGGCTGACTATGGCTACACCTTC. Translated, it gives CASSQGLADYGYTF. This chain joins TRBV4-1 and TRBJ1-2; unclear D gene. Trimming shortened V by 1 base and J by 3 bases, and 9 bases separated the two germline ends. Germline V gene sequence: CDR1 MGHRA, CDR2 YSYEKL. This CDR3 contains 14 residues.

This clonotype has a handful of counts. V usage is TRBV29-1 and J usage is TRBJ1-2; D unresolved. This CDR3 contains 12 residues. CDR1 SQVTM and CDR2 ANQGSEA come from the germline V gene. Trimming cost V 5 bases and J 4 bases, with 11 bases left between them. This CDR3 is CSVLGQIYGYTF. The CDR3 DNA follows: TGCAGCGTTTTAGGCCAGATCTATGGCTACACCTTC.